This TCR beta chain appears in the sequencing data of a study of CDR3 diversity in severe acne. TCRdb fed the PCR reads into MiXCR, producing one record per CDR3 protein. This sample yields tens of thousands of distinct CDR3 sequences, of which under 65% are seen a single time; 14% belongs to the top ten. CDR1 and CDR2 from the germline V gene are KGHDR and SFDVKD. The CDR3 has 13 amino acids. To note about this clonotype: One junction end disagrees with the germline gene, perhaps due to a read error.

This rearrangement joins TRBV24-1 to TRBJ1-2; 7 positions agree with TRBD1. This sequence originates from a male donor in good health, without acne. Material: blood. The DNA of the CDR3 is TGTGCCACCAGTGACTTTACAGGAGGGGGCTGCACCTTC. As protein: CATSDFTGGGCTF.